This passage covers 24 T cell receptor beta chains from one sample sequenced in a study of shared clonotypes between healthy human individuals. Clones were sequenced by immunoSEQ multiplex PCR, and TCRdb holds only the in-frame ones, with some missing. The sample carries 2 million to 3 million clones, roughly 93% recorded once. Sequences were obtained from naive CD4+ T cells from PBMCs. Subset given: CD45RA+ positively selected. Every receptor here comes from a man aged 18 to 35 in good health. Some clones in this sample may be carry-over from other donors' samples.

In DNA, the CDR3 is TGTGCCAGCAGTTTAACTTTCCTCGCCGTCACCGGGGAGCTGTTTTTT. The encoded protein is CASSLTFLAVTGELFF. The gene calls are TRBV28 and TRBJ2-2; no firm D call. Trimming took 2 bases from V and 4 from J, leaving 14 bases between them. Germline V CDR1 and CDR2: MDHEN, SYDVKM. CDR3 length equals 16 residues. Combining the CDR3 with reference TRBV28 and TRBJ2-2 gives the whole variable domain DVKVTQSSRYLVKRTGEKVFLECVQDMDHENMFWYRQDPGLGLRLIYFSYDVKMKEKGDIPEGYSVSREKKERFSLILESASTNQTSMYLCASSLTFLAVTGELFFGEGSRLTVL.

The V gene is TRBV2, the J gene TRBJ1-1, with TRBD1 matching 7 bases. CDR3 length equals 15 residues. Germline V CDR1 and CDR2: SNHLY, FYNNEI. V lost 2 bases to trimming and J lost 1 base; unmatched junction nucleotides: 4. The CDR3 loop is CASSEQGVSNTEAFF. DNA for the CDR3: TGTGCCAGCAGTGAACAGGGGGTGTCGAACACTGAAGCTTTCTTT.

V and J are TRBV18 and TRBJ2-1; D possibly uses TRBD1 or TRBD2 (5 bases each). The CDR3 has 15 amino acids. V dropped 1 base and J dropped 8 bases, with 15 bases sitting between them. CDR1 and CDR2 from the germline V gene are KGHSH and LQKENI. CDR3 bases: TGTGCCAGCTCACCACGGCGGCAGGGTAGCGATGAGCAGTTCTTC. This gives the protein CASSPRRQGSDEQFF.

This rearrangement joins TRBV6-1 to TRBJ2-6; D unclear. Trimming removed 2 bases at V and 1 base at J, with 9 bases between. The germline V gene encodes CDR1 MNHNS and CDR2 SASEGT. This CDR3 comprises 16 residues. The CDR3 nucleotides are TGTGCCAGCAGTGAAAGGGTAGCTTCTGGGGCCAACGTCCTGACTTTC. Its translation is CASSERVASGANVLTF.

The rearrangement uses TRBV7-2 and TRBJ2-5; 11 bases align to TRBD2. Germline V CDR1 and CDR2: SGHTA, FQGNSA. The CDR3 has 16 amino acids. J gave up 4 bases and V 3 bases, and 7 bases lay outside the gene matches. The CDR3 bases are TGTGCCAGCAGCTTCCCACTAGCGGGGGACGGAGAGACCCAGTACTTC. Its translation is CASSFPLAGDGETQYF. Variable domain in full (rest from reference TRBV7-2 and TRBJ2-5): GAGVSQSPSNKVTEKGKDVELRCDPISGHTALYWYRQSLGQGLEFLIYFQGNSAPDKSGLPSDRFSAERTGGSVSTLTIQRTQQEDSAVYLCASSFPLAGDGETQYFGPGTRLLVL.

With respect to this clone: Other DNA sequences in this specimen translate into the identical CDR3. The CDR3 DNA reads as TGTGCCAGCAGCGTACGGGGGGCAGGTACAGATACGCAGTATTTT. Amino acids: CASSVRGAGTDTQYF. V is TRBV9 and J is TRBJ2-3, with D possibly matching TRBD2 (7 bases). The CDR3 has 15 residues. Germline V gene lookup returns CDR1 SGDLS and CDR2 YYNGEE. V was cut by 1 base and J by 3 bases, with 12 bases left in between.

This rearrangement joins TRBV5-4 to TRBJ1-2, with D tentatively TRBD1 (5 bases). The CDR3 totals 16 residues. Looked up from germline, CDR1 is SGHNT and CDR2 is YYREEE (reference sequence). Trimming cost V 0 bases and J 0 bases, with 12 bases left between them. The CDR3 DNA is TGTGCCAGCAGCTTGGGGGGGGTCAGAGCTAACTATGGCTACACCTTC. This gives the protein CASSLGGVRANYGYTF.

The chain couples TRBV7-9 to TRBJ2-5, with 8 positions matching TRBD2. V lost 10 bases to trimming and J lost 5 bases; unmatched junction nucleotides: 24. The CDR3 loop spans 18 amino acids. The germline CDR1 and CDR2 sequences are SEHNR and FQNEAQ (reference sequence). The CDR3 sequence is CATGPGRLAGGARETQYF. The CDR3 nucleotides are TGTGCCACCGGACCTGGGCGGCTAGCGGGTGGGGCGAGGGAGACCCAGTACTTC.

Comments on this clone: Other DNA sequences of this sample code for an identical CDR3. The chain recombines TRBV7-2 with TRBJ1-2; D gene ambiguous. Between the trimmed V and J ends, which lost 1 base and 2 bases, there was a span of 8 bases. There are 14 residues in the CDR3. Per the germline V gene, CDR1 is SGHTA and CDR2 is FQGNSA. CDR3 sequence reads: CASSLGRNNYGYTF. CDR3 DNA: TGTGCCAGCAGCTTAGGACGGAACAACTATGGCTACACCTTC.

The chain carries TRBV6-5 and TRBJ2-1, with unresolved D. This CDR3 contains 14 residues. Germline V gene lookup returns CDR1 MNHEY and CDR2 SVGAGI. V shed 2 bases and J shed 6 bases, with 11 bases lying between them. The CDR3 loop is CASSYVRSPNEQFF. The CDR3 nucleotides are TGTGCCAGCAGTTACGTCAGGTCTCCCAATGAGCAGTTCTTC.

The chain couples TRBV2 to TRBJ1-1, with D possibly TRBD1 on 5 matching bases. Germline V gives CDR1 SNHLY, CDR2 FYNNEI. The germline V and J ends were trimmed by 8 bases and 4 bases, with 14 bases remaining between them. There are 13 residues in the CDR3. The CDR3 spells CASWPGESTEAFF. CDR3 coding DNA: TGTGCCAGCTGGCCGGGGGAGAGCACTGAAGCTTTCTTT.

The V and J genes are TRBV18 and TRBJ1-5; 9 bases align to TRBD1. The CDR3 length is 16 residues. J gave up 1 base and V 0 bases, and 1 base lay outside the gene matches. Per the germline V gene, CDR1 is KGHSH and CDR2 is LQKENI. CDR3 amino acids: CASSPPGQGSNQPQHF. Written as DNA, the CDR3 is TGTGCCAGCTCACCACCGGGACAGGGAAGCAATCAGCCCCAGCATTTT.

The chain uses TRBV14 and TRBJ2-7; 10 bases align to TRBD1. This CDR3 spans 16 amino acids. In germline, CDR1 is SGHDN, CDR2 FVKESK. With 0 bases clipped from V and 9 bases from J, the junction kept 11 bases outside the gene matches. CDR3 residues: CASSQDLGQGFSVQYF. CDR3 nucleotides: TGTGCCAGCAGCCAAGATTTGGGACAGGGGTTTTCGGTGCAGTACTTC.

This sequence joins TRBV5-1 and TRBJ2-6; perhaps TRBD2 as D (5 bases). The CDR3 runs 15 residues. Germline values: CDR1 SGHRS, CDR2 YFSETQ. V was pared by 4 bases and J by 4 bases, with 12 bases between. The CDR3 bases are TGCGCCAGCAGCGGGTTTGGAGGAGGGGCCAACGTCCTGACTTTC. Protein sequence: CASSGFGGGANVLTF.

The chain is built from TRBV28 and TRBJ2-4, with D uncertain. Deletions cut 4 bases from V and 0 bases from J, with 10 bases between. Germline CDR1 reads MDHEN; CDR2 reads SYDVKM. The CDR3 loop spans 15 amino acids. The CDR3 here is CASSSGGVAKNIQYF. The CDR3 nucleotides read TGTGCCAGCAGTTCGGGCGGAGTAGCCAAAAACATTCAGTACTTC.

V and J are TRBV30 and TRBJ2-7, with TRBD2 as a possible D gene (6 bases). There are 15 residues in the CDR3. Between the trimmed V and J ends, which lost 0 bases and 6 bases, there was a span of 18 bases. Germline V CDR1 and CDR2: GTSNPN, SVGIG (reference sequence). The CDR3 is CAWSVPGLRWAEQYF. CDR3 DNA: TGTGCCTGGAGTGTACCGGGACTGCGATGGGCCGAGCAGTACTTC.

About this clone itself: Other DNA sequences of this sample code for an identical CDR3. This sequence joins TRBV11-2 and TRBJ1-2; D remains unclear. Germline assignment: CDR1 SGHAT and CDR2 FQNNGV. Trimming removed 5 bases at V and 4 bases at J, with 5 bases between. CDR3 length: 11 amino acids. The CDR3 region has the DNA TGTGCCAGCAGCCCTACCTATGGCTACACCTTC. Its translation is CASSPTYGYTF.

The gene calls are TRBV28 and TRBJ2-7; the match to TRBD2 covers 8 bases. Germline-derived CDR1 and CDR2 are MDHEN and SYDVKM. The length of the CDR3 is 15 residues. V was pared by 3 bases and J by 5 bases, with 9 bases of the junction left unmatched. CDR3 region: CASSFPGLGRHEQYF. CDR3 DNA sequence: TGTGCCAGCAGTTTTCCGGGACTAGGGAGACACGAGCAGTACTTC.

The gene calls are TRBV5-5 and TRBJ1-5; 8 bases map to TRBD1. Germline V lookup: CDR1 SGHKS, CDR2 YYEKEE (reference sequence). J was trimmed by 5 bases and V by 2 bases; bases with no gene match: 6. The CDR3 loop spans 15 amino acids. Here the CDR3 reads CASSFAGGADQPQHF. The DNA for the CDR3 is TGTGCCAGCAGCTTTGCAGGGGGCGCTGATCAGCCCCAGCATTTT.

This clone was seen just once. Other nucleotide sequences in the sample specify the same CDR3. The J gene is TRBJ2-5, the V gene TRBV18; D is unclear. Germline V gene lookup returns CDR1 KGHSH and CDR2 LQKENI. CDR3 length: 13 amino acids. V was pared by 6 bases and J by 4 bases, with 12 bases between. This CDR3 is CASSPSRSETQYF. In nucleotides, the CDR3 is TGTGCCAGCTCCCCCTCCAGGTCAGAGACCCAGTACTTC.

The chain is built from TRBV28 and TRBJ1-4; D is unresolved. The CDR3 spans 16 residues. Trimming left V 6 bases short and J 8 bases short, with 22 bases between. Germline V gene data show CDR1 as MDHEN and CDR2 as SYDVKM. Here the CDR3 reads CASSPHPGSVREKLFF. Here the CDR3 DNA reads TGTGCCAGCAGCCCTCATCCGGGGTCCGTTCGGGAAAAACTGTTTTTT.

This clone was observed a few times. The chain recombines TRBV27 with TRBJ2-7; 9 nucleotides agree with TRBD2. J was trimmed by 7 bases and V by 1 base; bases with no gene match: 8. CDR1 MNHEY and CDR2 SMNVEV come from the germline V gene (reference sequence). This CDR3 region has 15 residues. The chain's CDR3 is CASSLYAGGPGEQYF. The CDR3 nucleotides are TGTGCCAGCAGTTTATATGCGGGAGGGCCGGGGGAGCAGTACTTC.

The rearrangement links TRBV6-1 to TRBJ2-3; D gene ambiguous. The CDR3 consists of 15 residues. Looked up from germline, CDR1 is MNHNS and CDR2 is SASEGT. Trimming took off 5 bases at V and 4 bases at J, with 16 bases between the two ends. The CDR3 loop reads CASSLTEIRPDTQYF. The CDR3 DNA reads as TGTGCCAGCAGTTTGACTGAGATTCGACCAGATACGCAGTATTTT.

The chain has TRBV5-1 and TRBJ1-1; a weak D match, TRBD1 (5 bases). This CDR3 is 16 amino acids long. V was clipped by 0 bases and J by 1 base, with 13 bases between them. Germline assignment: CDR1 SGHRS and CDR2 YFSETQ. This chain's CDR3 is CASSLDPRGRNTEAFF. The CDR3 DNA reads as TGCGCCAGCAGCTTGGATCCTAGGGGTAGGAACACTGAAGCTTTCTTT. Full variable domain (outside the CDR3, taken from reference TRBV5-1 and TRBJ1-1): KAGVTQTPRYLIKTRGQQVTLSCSPISGHRSVSWYQQTPGQGLQFLFEYFSETQRNKGNFPGRFSGRQFSNSRSEMNVSTLELGDSALYLCASSLDPRGRNTEAFFGQGTRLTVV.